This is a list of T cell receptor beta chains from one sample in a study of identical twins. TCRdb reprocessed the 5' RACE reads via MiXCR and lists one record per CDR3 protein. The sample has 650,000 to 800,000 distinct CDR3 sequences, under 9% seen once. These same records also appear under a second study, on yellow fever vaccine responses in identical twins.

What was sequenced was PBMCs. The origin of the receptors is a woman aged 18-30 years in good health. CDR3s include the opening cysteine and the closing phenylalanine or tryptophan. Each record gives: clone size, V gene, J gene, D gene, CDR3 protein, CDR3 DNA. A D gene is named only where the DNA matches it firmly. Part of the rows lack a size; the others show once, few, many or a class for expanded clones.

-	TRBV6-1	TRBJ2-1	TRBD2	CASSSGGDSYNEQFF	TGTGCCAGCAGTAGCGGGGGTGACTCCTACAATGAGCAGTTCTTC
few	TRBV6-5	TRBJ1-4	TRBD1	CASSYRDRGRDNEKLFF	TGTGCCAGCAGTTACCGCGACAGGGGCCGTGATAATGAAAAACTGTTTTTT
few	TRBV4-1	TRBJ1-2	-	CASSQVDKGSQGYTF	TGCGCCAGCAGCCAAGTTGACAAGGGTTCTCAGGGCTACACCTTC
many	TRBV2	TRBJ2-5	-	CASWSSGMETQYF	TGTGCCAGCTGGTCTTCCGGAATGGAGACCCAGTACTTC
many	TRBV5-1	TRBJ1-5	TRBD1	CASSLAGQGEPQHF	TGCGCCAGCAGCTTGGCGGGACAGGGAGAGCCCCAGCATTTT
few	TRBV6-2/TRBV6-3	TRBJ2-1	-	CASSYSGDTYNEQFF	TGTGCCAGCAGTTACTCAGGGGATACCTACAATGAGCAGTTCTTC
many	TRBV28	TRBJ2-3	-	CASSTLNQPPPGVSTDTQYF	TGTGCCAGCAGTACCCTAAACCAACCTCCCCCGGGGGTTAGCACAGATACGCAGTATTTT
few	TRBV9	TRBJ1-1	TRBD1	CASQTGLFPEAFF	TGTGCCAGCCAGACAGGGCTGTTTCCTGAAGCTTTCTTT
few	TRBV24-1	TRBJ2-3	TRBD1	CATSDFWGTGGEENTDTQYF	TGTGCCACCAGTGATTTTTGGGGGACAGGGGGCGAAGAAAACACAGATACGCAGTATTTT
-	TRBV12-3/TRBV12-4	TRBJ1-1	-	CASSGGYGNTEAFF	TGTGCCAGCAGTGGGGGATACGGGAACACTGAAGCTTTCTTT
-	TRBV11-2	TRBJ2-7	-	CASSLVQGQGNDEQYF	TGTGCCAGCAGCTTGGTCCAGGGGCAGGGAAATGACGAGCAGTACTTC
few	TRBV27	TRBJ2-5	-	CASSPGARWQTQYF	TGTGCCAGCAGTCCCGGGGCGCGGTGGCAGACCCAGTACTTC
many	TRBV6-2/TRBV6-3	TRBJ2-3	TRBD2	CASQRDPPDTQYF	TGTGCCAGCCAGCGGGATCCCCCAGATACGCAGTATTTT
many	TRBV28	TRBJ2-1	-	CATPRWSLYNEQFF	TGTGCCACCCCCCGGTGGTCCCTCTACAATGAGCAGTTCTTC
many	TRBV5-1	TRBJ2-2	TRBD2	CATRRSGMDTGELFF	TGCGCCACCCGCAGGAGCGGGATGGACACCGGGGAGCTGTTTTTT
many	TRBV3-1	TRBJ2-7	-	CASKDSFTYEQYF	TGTGCCAGCAAGGACAGTTTCACCTACGAGCAGTACTTC
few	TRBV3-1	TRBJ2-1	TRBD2	CASSQDTMGLGSEQFF	TGTGCCAGCAGCCAAGATACGATGGGACTAGGCAGTGAGCAGTTCTTC
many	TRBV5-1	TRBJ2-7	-	CASSLGFGYEQYF	TGCGCCAGCAGTCTGGGTTTCGGGTACGAGCAGTACTTC
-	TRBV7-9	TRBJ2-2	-	CASNAGPPNTGELFF	TGTGCCAGCAACGCGGGACCCCCGAACACCGGGGAGCTGTTTTTT
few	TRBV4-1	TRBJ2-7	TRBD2	CASSQVRGTSYEQYF	TGCGCCAGCAGCCAAGTGCGGGGGACCTCCTACGAGCAGTACTTC
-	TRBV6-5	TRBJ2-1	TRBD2	CGTGEGYNEQFF	TGTGGGACCGGGGAGGGCTACAATGAGCAGTTCTTC
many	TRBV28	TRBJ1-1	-	CASGPNRGEAFF	TGTGCCAGCGGACCTAATCGCGGTGAAGCTTTCTTT
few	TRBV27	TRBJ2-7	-	CASCLRGATNEQYF	TGTGCCAGCTGCTTACGGGGCGCGACGAACGAGCAGTACTTC
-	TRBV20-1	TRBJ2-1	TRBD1	CSAWDSTSSYNEQFF	TGCAGTGCGTGGGACAGCACAAGCTCCTACAATGAGCAGTTCTTC
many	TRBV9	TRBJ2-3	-	CASSPGTTDTQYF	TGTGCCAGCAGCCCCGGAACCACAGATACGCAGTATTTT
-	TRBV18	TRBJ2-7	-	CASSPPKERADEQYF	TGTGCCAGCTCACCACCGAAGGAGCGTGCCGACGAGCAGTACTTC
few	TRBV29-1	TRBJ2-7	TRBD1	CSVVWGTGSYEQYF	TGCAGCGTTGTGTGGGGGACAGGGTCATACGAGCAGTACTTC
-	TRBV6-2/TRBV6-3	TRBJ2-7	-	CASSTPAGSYEQYF	TGTGCCAGCAGTACCCCTGCAGGATCCTACGAGCAGTACTTC
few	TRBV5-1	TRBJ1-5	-	CASSFEGGNSNQPQHF	TGCGCCAGCAGCTTTGAAGGGGGTAATAGCAATCAGCCCCAGCATTTT
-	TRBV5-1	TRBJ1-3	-	CASSEGQPGNTIYF	TGCGCCAGCAGCGAAGGACAGCCTGGAAACACCATATATTTT
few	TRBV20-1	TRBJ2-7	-	CSARSPGAKGGYEQYF	TGCAGTGCTAGATCCCCGGGGGCGAAGGGTGGTTACGAGCAGTACTTC
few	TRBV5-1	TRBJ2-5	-	CASRVGLGTQYF	TGCGCCAGCAGGGTGGGGCTTGGGACCCAGTACTTC
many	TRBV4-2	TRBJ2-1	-	CASSQDGGAHPYNEQFF	TGTGCCAGCAGCCAAGATGGCGGAGCCCATCCATACAATGAGCAGTTCTTC